The 9 T cell receptor beta chains presented below share a single source sample, sequenced in a study of long-term antiretroviral therapy in people with HIV. The authors ran the immunoSEQ assay, v3.0, at survey level. Assay: immunoSEQ multiplex PCR; the TCRdb copy retains only in-frame clones and omits some. In the table there are some 21,000 clones, approximately 76% of which are singletons. The sequencing here drew on unsorted PBMCs, taken less than 1.8 years before starting antiretroviral therapy. Source of these receptors: a woman between 40 and 50 years old with HIV.

The chain couples TRBV2 to TRBJ1-2, with D unclear. Trimming shortened V by 4 bases and J by 0 bases, and 12 bases separated the two germline ends. Germline V lookup: CDR1 SNHLY, CDR2 FYNNEI. This CDR3 has 15 residues. CDR3: CASSGQTMANYGYTF. DNA for the CDR3: TGTGCCAGCAGTGGGCAGACGATGGCTAACTATGGCTACACCTTC.

The rearrangement uses TRBV29-1 and TRBJ2-1, with 7 bases fitting TRBD2. The trim removed 6 bases at V and 7 bases at J, leaving 9 bases unmatched. This CDR3 is built from 13 residues. Germline CDR1 reads SQVTM; CDR2 reads ANQGSEA. As DNA, the CDR3 is TGCAGCGTGTCGGGAGGTGTTTTGAATGAGCAGTTCTTC. It codes for CSVSGGVLNEQFF.

The gene calls are TRBV5-4 and TRBJ2-4; D not resolved. V was cut by 4 bases and J by 8 bases, with 19 bases left in between. Germline V gene lookup returns CDR1 SGHNT and CDR2 YYREEE (reference sequence). The CDR3 runs 15 residues. This CDR3 reads CASSPRPGSTDIQYF. The CDR3 DNA is TGTGCCAGCAGCCCACGTCCTGGAAGTACGGACATTCAGTACTTC.

The genes are TRBV4-1 and TRBJ1-4; D is possibly TRBD1 (5 bases). Between the trimmed V and J ends, which lost 1 base and 7 bases, there was a span of 10 bases. Germline V gene sequence: CDR1 MGHRA, CDR2 YSYEKL. The CDR3 consists of 14 residues. The CDR3 DNA reads as TGCGCCAGCAGCCAAGCGGGGGATGCTGAAAAACTGTTTTTT. This encodes CASSQAGDAEKLFF.

The chain's CDR3 is CAITEGPNYGYTF. CDR3 bases: TGTGCCATCACGGAGGGACCCAACTATGGCTACACCTTC. The rearrangement links TRBV10-3 to TRBJ1-2; D perhaps matches TRBD1 (5 bases). Germline values: CDR1 ENHRY, CDR2 SYGVKD. Trimming took 7 bases from V and 2 from J, leaving 11 bases between them. The CDR3 extends over 13 amino acids.

For the CDR3, the DNA is TGTGCCAGCAGCGTAGATCAAGCGGGGGGGATAACAGATACGCAGTATTTT. Its translation: CASSVDQAGGITDTQYF. The V and J genes are TRBV9 and TRBJ2-3; TRBD2 matches 10 bases. J gave up 3 bases and V 0 bases, and 7 bases lay outside the gene matches. The CDR3 covers 17 residues. CDR1 and CDR2 from the germline V gene are SGDLS and YYNGEE.

This clone was detected once. V usage is TRBV4-1 and J usage is TRBJ1-1, with TRBD1 matching over 9 bases. CDR1 MGHRA and CDR2 YSYEKL come from the germline V gene. Trimming removed 1 base from V and 11 bases from J; junction bases left unmatched: 11. This CDR3 region has 15 residues. Written as DNA, the CDR3 is TGCGCCAGCAGCCAAGGTACACAGGGGGCATATGGTGCTTTCTTT. It encodes CASSQGTQGAYGAFF.

A word on this clone: A read error may account for a junction end that differs from germline. The chain couples TRBV7-9 to TRBJ1-1; unclear D gene. Germline assignment: CDR1 SEHNR and CDR2 FQNEAQ (reference sequence). The CDR3 sequence is 10 residues long. The chain's CDR3 is CASSLALVLF. CDR3 DNA sequence: TGTGCCAGCAGCTTAGCTTTGGTACTATTT.

This chain connects TRBV5-8 to TRBJ1-6; D is ambiguous. The CDR3 extends over 13 amino acids. V was cut by 0 bases and J by 9 bases, with 7 bases left in between. Germline loops: CDR1 SGHTS, CDR2 YDEGEE. The CDR3 is CASSLVALSPLHF. The CDR3 bases are TGTGCCAGCAGCTTGGTCGCCCTTTCACCCCTCCACTTT.